This is a list of T cell receptor beta chains from one sample in a study of blood T cell repertoires in COVID-19. The protocol was immunoSEQ multiplex PCR, while the TCRdb copy is restricted to in-frame clones and leaves out a portion. Seen here are approximately 200,000 clones, 87% observed once, and the top ten hold more than 2%. The sequenced material came from PBMCs or T cells enriched from blood (not recorded which). These receptors were taken from a woman aged 30 to 39 who had recovered from COVID-19. The CDR3 runs from the conserved cysteine through the conserved F or W. The order of the fields is V gene, J gene, D gene, CDR3 protein, CDR3 DNA. A D gene is named only where the DNA matches it firmly.

>TRBV4-1|TRBJ2-3|TRBD2
CASSQEMTSGGGSRDTQYF
TGCGCCAGCAGCCAAGAGATGACTAGCGGGGGGGGCAGTCGAGATACGCAGTATTTT
>TRBV2|TRBJ1-6|TRBD1
CASRRQGDRNSPLHF
TGTGCCAGCAGGCGACAGGGGGATAGGAATTCACCCCTCCACTTT
>TRBV24-1|TRBJ1-5|TRBD1
CATSDPGQVNQPQHF
TGTGCCACCAGTGACCCGGGACAGGTGAATCAGCCCCAGCATTTT
>TRBV3-1/TRBV3-2|TRBJ1-2|NA
CASSQERIGGDYGYTF
TGTGCCAGCAGCCAAGAGAGGATCGGGGGAGACTATGGCTACACCTTC
>TRBV18|TRBJ1-5|TRBD1
CASSRGQIDQPQHF
TGTGCCAGCTCCCGGGGACAGATCGATCAGCCCCAGCATTTT
>TRBV6-2/TRBV6-3|TRBJ2-5|TRBD2
CASSSRLAGGPSRETQYF
TGTGCCAGCAGTTCCCGACTAGCGGGAGGGCCCTCACGTGAGACCCAGTACTTC
>TRBV5-1|TRBJ2-2|TRBD2
CASSLARGRTNTGELFF
TGCGCCAGCAGCTTGGCTCGCGGGAGGACGAACACCGGGGAGCTGTTTTTT
>TRBV11-2|TRBJ1-2|NA
CASSFGGNNYGYTF
TGTGCCAGCAGCTTTGGGGGGAATAACTATGGCTACACCTTC
>TRBV4-3|TRBJ2-1|TRBD2
CASSLAGGSQFF
TGCGCCAGCAGCCTAGCGGGAGGCTCACAGTTCTTC
>TRBV9|TRBJ1-2|NA
CASSPSPPGRDGYTF
TGTGCCAGCAGCCCATCCCCACCAGGGCGAGATGGCTACACCTTC
>TRBV6-5|TRBJ1-3|NA
CASRAPGRGPNTIYF
TGTGCCAGCAGAGCTCCTGGCAGGGGACCAAACACCATATATTTT
>TRBV30|TRBJ1-2|NA
CACLGDRSYGYTF
TGTGCCTGCTTAGGAGACAGGAGCTATGGCTACACCTTC
>TRBV7-8|TRBJ1-1|NA
CASSRGPGYMNTEAFF
TGTGCCAGCAGCCGAGGACCAGGGTACATGAACACTGAAGCTTTCTTT
>TRBV9|TRBJ1-4|NA
CASSQGPGQNEKLFF
TGTGCCAGCAGCCAGGGACCAGGACAGAATGAAAAACTGTTTTTT
>TRBV9|TRBJ1-3|NA
CASSVGPAGGNTIYF
TGTGCCAGCAGCGTAGGCCCTGCGGGAGGAAACACCATATATTTT
>TRBV27|TRBJ1-4|NA
CASSDGTLEKLFF
TGTGCCAGCAGTGACGGGACTCTCGAAAAACTGTTTTTT
>TRBV2|TRBJ1-5|TRBD1
CASKGTAYQPQHF
TGTGCCAGCAAGGGGACAGCCTATCAGCCCCAGCATTTT
>TRBV19|TRBJ1-1|TRBD1
CASSIFSGGNTEAFF
TGTGCCAGTAGTATTTTTTCAGGGGGCAACACTGAAGCTTTCTTT
>TRBV19|TRBJ2-1|NA
CASSISLHGDEQFF
TGTGCCAGTAGTATCTCGCTTCACGGGGATGAGCAGTTCTTC
>TRBV11-3|TRBJ2-7|NA
CASSLYGSEQYF
TGTGCCAGCAGCCTATATGGGAGCGAGCAGTACTTC
>TRBV19|TRBJ2-5|TRBD2
CASSIDPPGGGSQETQYF
TGTGCCAGTAGTATAGATCCCCCCGGGGGGGGATCACAAGAGACCCAGTACTTC
>TRBV5-1|TRBJ2-7|TRBD2
CASSWRTPSTSGNYEQYF
TGCGCCAGCAGCTGGCGGACCCCGTCGACTAGCGGGAATTACGAGCAGTACTTC
>TRBV29-1|TRBJ2-3|TRBD2
CSVGGTSGRTDTQYF
TGCAGCGTTGGCGGGACTAGCGGCCGCACAGATACGCAGTATTTT
>TRBV7-2|TRBJ1-2|TRBD1
CASSLPTGQGNYGYTF
TGTGCCAGCAGCTTACCCACCGGACAGGGAAACTATGGCTACACCTTC
>TRBV10-3|TRBJ1-2|NA
CAISEDSYGYTF
TGTGCCATCAGTGAAGACAGCTATGGCTACACCTTC
>TRBV4-3|TRBJ2-1|NA
CASSQDRTVAGEQFF
TGCGCCAGCAGCCAAGATCGGACTGTAGCTGGTGAGCAGTTCTTC
>TRBV12-5|TRBJ2-3|NA
CASGLVSGFRTDTQYF
TGTGCTAGTGGTTTGGTATCGGGATTCCGCACAGATACGCAGTATTTT
>TRBV5-1|TRBJ1-1|TRBD1
CASSPRTGLNTEAFF
TGCGCCAGCAGCCCAAGGACAGGGTTGAACACTGAAGCTTTCTTT
>TRBV6-5|TRBJ2-5|TRBD2
CASTVVGGRGETQYF
TGTGCCAGCACCGTAGTAGGCGGGAGAGGGGAGACCCAGTACTTC
>TRBV5-6|TRBJ1-4|TRBD1
CASSSGQATNEKLFF
TGTGCCAGCAGCTCGGGACAGGCGACTAATGAAAAACTGTTTTTT
>TRBV7-2|TRBJ1-3|TRBD1
CASSIRQGRNTIYF
TGTGCCAGCAGCATCCGACAGGGACGAAACACCATATATTTT